What follows describes a single TCR beta chain. The antigen is not known. Clones were sequenced by immunoSEQ multiplex PCR, and TCRdb holds only the in-frame ones, with some missing. Of 300,000 or so clones in the sample, 88% are singletons; the top ten hold over 0.9%. Germline values: CDR1 SEHNR, CDR2 FQNEAQ (reference sequence). With 5 bases removed from V and 4 bases from J, the gap between germline ends came to 11 bases. This CDR3 is built from 13 residues. The data are from a study of cytomegalovirus exposure and HLA in healthy donors. The donors were part of the roughly 120-subject validation cohort, which stood apart from the approximately 630-subject first cohort. Broader study findings: The authors listed some 150 TCR beta chains as cytomegalovirus-associated. Using the classifier, cytomegalovirus status was reportedly diagnosed with high specificity and sensitivity. One later analysis, an examination of the approximately 120 validation repertoires, found that first-cohort TCR clusters tended to co-occur in them.

The genes are TRBV7-9 and TRBJ2-5, with D possibly TRBD1 on 6 matching bases. Material: PBMCs. The receptor was isolated from a man aged 25-45 years in good health and CMV-seronegative. The CDR3 loop reads CASSPTGSETQYF. The CDR3 region has the DNA TGTGCCAGCAGCCCCACAGGGTCAGAGACCCAGTACTTC.